The source of this TCR beta chain is a study of T cell responses to AZD1222 COVID-19 vaccine. Study conclusions and caveats: Targets within unmutated variant regions were reportedly found for nearly half of spike-specific TCRs. Mapped onto spike, vaccine-associated CD4 TCRs spanned it and were dominant at 160-218 and 743-854. Researchers took repertoire samples only after the peak T cell response had come. Only six or seven AZD1222 recipients tested seropositive at baseline.

The assay was immunoSEQ multiplex PCR, and TCRdb's table has in-frame clones only and misses some. The sample includes under 150,000 clones, about 92% seen only once; the top ten take approximately 5%. The junction had 12 bases not matched to a gene; V was cut back by 5 bases and J by 3 bases. Germline V gene sequence: CDR1 MNHNS, CDR2 SASEGT. The CDR3 covers 16 residues. As for this clone: Its antigen is currently unknown.

This clonotype was obtained from an adult in good health. The input for sequencing was peripheral blood, taken on day 0 of AZD1222 vaccination. The V and J genes are TRBV6-1 and TRBJ1-2; 7 bases map to TRBD1. The CDR3 DNA is TGTGCCAGCAGTAAAGGGGGCGGCGTAAGCGACTATGGCTACACCTTC. It codes for CASSKGGGVSDYGYTF.